The subject of this entry is one T cell receptor beta chain. Its antigen is currently unknown. The data were taken from a study of cytomegalovirus exposure and HLA in healthy donors. In the study overall: Later, an analysis reported that the 110 or so validation repertoires had used the same platform as the roughly 720 first-cohort repertoires. Study results and caveats: In vitro checks showed that a few CMV-associated chains really do target CMV antigens. Some 150 TCR beta chains were listed as cytomegalovirus-associated.

The assay was immunoSEQ multiplex PCR, and TCRdb's table has in-frame clones only and misses some. Of under 250,000 clones in the sample, 85% to 95% were seen once. Germline V CDR1 and CDR2: SGHAT, FQNNGV. The CDR3 extends over 15 amino acids. Trimming took 1 base from V and 9 from J; bases not matched to a gene: 8. The donors were part of the validation cohort, which consisted of about 120 subjects and was separate from the first cohort of about 720 subjects. The specimen sequenced was PBMCs. The sequence was collected from a woman between 18 and 29 years old in good health and CMV-seronegative. The chain employs TRBV11-2 and TRBJ2-1; 8 bases line up with TRBD2. The DNA for the CDR3 is TGTGCCAGCAGCTTAGTAGCGGGAACGGGGGTTGAGCAGTTCTTC. Its translation: CASSLVAGTGVEQFF.